The 30 T cell receptor gamma chains below come from one sample, sequenced in a study of γδ T cells in repeated Plasmodium falciparum infection. TCRdb fed the multiplex PCR reads to CATT. This repertoire shows approximately 26,000 gamma-chain clones, around 2.9% found once; its top ten account for approximately 33%. Bulk repertoires came from Vgamma9/Vdelta2+ or Vdelta2-negative gammadelta T cells flow-sorted from PBMC. The sequenced sample was gamma-delta T cells from blood. These TCRs come from a pool of human donors (malaria-infected and uninfected, not separated).

This clone appeared many times. TCRdb records a much larger clone's protein for this DNA, with a difference at residue 9 that likely arises from a read error; the protein given is the translation of the DNA. The chain is built from TRGV3 and TRGJ1 or TRGJ2. The CDR3 consists of 12 residues. CDR1 is VTNTFY, CDR2 YDVSTARD, per germline (reference sequence). The CDR3 is CATWDLYYRKLF. CDR3 in DNA: TGTGCCACCTGGGATCTTTATTATAGGAAACTCTTT.

This clone was recorded at least ten times. This likely traces to a read error, being one base from a far larger clone. Other DNA sequences in the sample encode the same CDR3. V usage is TRGV4 and J usage is TRGJ1 or TRGJ2. This CDR3 contains 12 residues. From germline, CDR1 is EGSTGY and CDR2 YDSYTSSV. CDR3 residues: CATWIYWDKKLF. The CDR3 DNA sequence: TGTGCCACCTGGATCTATTGGGATAAGAAGCTCTTT.

This clone was found many times. This likely came from a read error, as a far larger clone is one base away. This chain joins TRGV4 and TRGJ1 or TRGJ2. The CDR3 sequence is 13 residues long. CDR1 EGSTGY and CDR2 YDSYTSSV come from the germline V gene. The CDR3 nucleotides read TGTGCCACCTGGGATGGGCCTCGGTATAAGAAGCTCTTT. This encodes CATWDGPRYKKLF.

Details on this clone: A read error may be the cause here, since a much bigger clone is one base away. V is TRGV3 and J is TRGJ1 or TRGJ2. Here the J gene was assigned by germline matching of the DNA, as TCRdb has none. The CDR3 spans 14 residues. Germline V lookup: CDR1 VTNTFY, CDR2 YDVSTARD (reference sequence). The CDR3 here is CATRDGLHYYKKLF. The CDR3 DNA follows: TGTGCCACCCGGGACGGGCTTCACTATTATAAGAAACTCTTT.

A note on this clone: The germline gene is not matched at one end of the junction; a read error may be the cause. The J gene is TRGJP2, the V gene TRGV3. Assignment of the J gene here rests on matching the DNA to germline, because TCRdb gives none. Germline CDR1 and CDR2: VTNTFY and YDVSTARD (reference sequence). The CDR3 runs 16 residues. The CDR3, as DNA: TGTGCCACCTGGGACAGGCTTTCTGGTAGTGATTGGGTCAAGACGTTT. It codes for CATWDRLSGSDWVKTF.

This clone was picked up many times. For this DNA, TCRdb reports the protein of a much larger clone, which diverges at residue 10, most likely from a read error; the protein presented here is translated directly from the DNA. This CDR3 is also generated by other DNA sequences in the sample. This chain uses TRGV4 with TRGJ1 or TRGJ2. TCRdb leaves out the J gene; it was filled in here by matching the DNA to germline. Germline V gene sequence: CDR1 EGSTGY, CDR2 YDSYTSSV. This CDR3 spans 14 amino acids. CDR3 sequence (DNA): TGTGCCACCTGGGATGGGCCTGGATATTGTAAGAAACTCTTT. It codes for CATWDGPGYCKKLF.

This clone showed up many times. A much larger clonotype is one base distant, so this may be a read error. The same CDR3 arises from other DNA sequences in this sample as well. CDR3 DNA sequence: TGTGCCACCTGGGATGCGCGGGGGCATAAGAAACTCTTT. Amino acid sequence: CATWDARGHKKLF. V usage is TRGV4 and J usage is TRGJ1 or TRGJ2. J was trimmed by 8 bases and V by 2 bases; bases with no gene match: 9. This CDR3 is built from 13 residues. The germline CDR1 and CDR2 sequences are EGSTGY and YDSYTSSV.

This clone has only a few counts. A far larger clone is only one base removed, so a read error is likely. This sample includes further DNA sequences coding for the same CDR3. The V gene was identified as TRGV9, while no J gene was called. Germline-derived CDR1 and CDR2 are GITISATS and ISYDGTV (reference sequence). The length of the CDR3 is 17 residues. DNA for the CDR3: TGTGCCTTGTGGGAGGTGCCGTTGGAGTTGGGCAAAAAAATCAAGGTATTC. This translates into CALWEVPLELGKKIKVF.

This clone was detected ten times or more. One end of the junction is discordant with germline, which a read error may explain. The chain links TRGV3 to TRGJP2. CDR3 size: 13 residues. In germline, CDR1 is VTNTFY, CDR2 YDVSTARD (reference sequence). The DNA for the CDR3 is TGTGCCGCCTGGGACAGGCTACGGTGGATCAAGACGTTT. Translating gives CAAWDRLRWIKTF.

There are many counts of this clone. This chain links TRGV9 with TRGJP1. TCRdb carries no J gene annotation; the J gene was assigned here by matching the DNA with germline. Germline CDR1 is GITISATS and CDR2 is ISYDGTV (reference sequence). J lost 0 bases, V lost 3 bases, and 16 bases had no gene match. CDR3 length equals 19 residues. The DNA for the CDR3 is TGTGCCTTGTGGGAGCCTTCTCCCGCAATTTATACCACTGGTTGGTTCAAGATATTT. Its protein product is CALWEPSPAIYTTGWFKIF.

In this sample, this clone turned up a few times. This DNA translates differently at residue 10 from the TCRdb protein, which is that of a much larger clone; a read error is likely, and the protein shown is the DNA's own translation. J is TRGJ1 or TRGJ2 and V is TRGV9. Per germline, CDR1 GITISATS and CDR2 ISYDGTV (reference sequence). The length of the CDR3 is 14 residues. The junction had 10 bases not matched to a gene; V was cut back by 0 bases and J by 8 bases. In DNA, the CDR3 is TGTGCCTTGTGGGAGGTGTTCGACGATCATAAGAAACTCTTT. Protein sequence: CALWEVFDDHKKLF.

This clone was found many times. This likely reflects a read error, since a far larger clone is one base away. Other DNA sequences of this sample code for an identical CDR3. The rearrangement joins TRGV9 to TRGJ1 or TRGJ2. Germline V gene lookup returns CDR1 GITISATS and CDR2 ISYDGTV (reference sequence). This CDR3 is built from 15 residues. The CDR3 spells CALWEASLPYYKKLF. CDR3 nucleotide sequence: TGTGCCTTGTGGGAGGCAAGCCTCCCTTATTATAAGAAACTCTTC.

This clone has ten or more counts. A read error may produce the germline difference seen at one junction end. The chain carries TRGV5 and TRGJ1 or TRGJ2. The J gene was missing in TCRdb and was found by matching the end of the DNA to germline. The CDR3 runs 14 residues. Germline V gives CDR1 VINAFY, CDR2 YDVSNSKD. The CDR3 spells CATWDSRCYYEKLF. The CDR3 nucleotides read TGTGCCACCTGGGACAGCAGGTGTTATTATGAGAAACTCTTT.

The sample holds many counts of this clone. Within the sample, other DNA sequences also encode this same CDR3. The chain recombines TRGV9 with TRGJ1 or TRGJ2. The length of the CDR3 is 12 residues. J was trimmed by 8 bases and V by 1 base; bases with no gene match: 5. CDR1 is GITISATS and CDR2 is ISYDGTV in the germline V gene (reference sequence). CDR3: CALWEVGHKKLF. The DNA of the CDR3 is TGTGCCTTGTGGGAGGTTGGGCATAAGAAACTCTTT.

This clone occurred many times. The rearrangement uses TRGV9 and TRGJP2. TCRdb offers no J gene call, so here the DNA was matched to germline to obtain one. Trimming cost V 1 base and J 10 bases; bases outside gene matches: 6. The CDR3 consists of 13 residues. Germline loops: CDR1 GITISATS, CDR2 ISYDGTV (reference sequence). CDR3 sequence reads: CALWEVGSWIKTF. The CDR3 coding sequence is TGTGCCTTGTGGGAGGTCGGTTCTTGGATCAAGACGTTT.

This clone was observed at least ten times. TCRdb shows a much larger clone's protein in place of this DNA's translation, and the two differ at residue 3, likely through a read error; the protein shown is translated from the DNA. V gene TRGV5 combines with J gene TRGJ1 or TRGJ2. Because TCRdb records no J gene, it was assigned here through a match of the DNA to germline. The CDR3 has 12 residues. CDR1 and CDR2 from the germline V gene are VINAFY and YDVSNSKD. In DNA, the CDR3 is TGTGCCGCCTGGGGGAATTATTATAAGAAACTCTTT. Protein sequence: CAAWGNYYKKLF.

Many counts were recorded for this clone. TCRdb's protein, taken from a much larger clone, differs from this DNA's translation at residue 4, likely owing to a read error; the protein displayed comes from the DNA. The chain links TRGV8 to TRGJ1 or TRGJ2. V lost 7 bases, J lost 10 bases, and 4 bases stayed unmatched. Per the germline V gene, CDR1 is VENAVY and CDR2 is YDSYNSRV. The CDR3 spans 9 residues. The CDR3 nucleotides read TGTGCCACCTGTGACAAGAAACTCTTT. It is translated as CATCDKKLF.

This clone appeared a few times. A single base is all that separates this from a far larger clone, so a read error is likely. Within the sample, other DNA sequences also encode this same CDR3. No J gene was named, though the V gene is TRGV9. The germline CDR1 and CDR2 sequences are GITISATS and ISYDGTV (reference sequence). The CDR3 sequence is 17 residues long. The CDR3 loop is CALWDEMQYSSDWIKTF. CDR3 sequence (DNA): TGTGCCTTGTGGGATGAAATGCAATATAGTAGTGATTGGATCAAGACGTTC.

This clone was picked up a small number of times. Given a far larger clone just one base away, this is likely a sequencing read error. Other DNA sequences in this sample translate to the same CDR3. The gene calls are TRGV3 and TRGJ1 or TRGJ2. Because TCRdb records no J gene, it was assigned here through a match of the DNA to germline. The CDR3 consists of 11 residues. Germline CDR1 VTNTFY, CDR2 YDVSTARD (reference sequence). The CDR3 DNA is TGTGCCACTTGGGACATTAATAAGAAACTCTTT. Translating it yields CATWDINKKLF.

This clone occurred many times. V usage is TRGV2 and J usage is TRGJ1 or TRGJ2. Germline loops: CDR1 EGSNGY, CDR2 YDSYNSKV. The V segment lost 3 bases and the J segment 1 base; nucleotides outside the gene matches: 15. The CDR3 loop spans 17 amino acids. The CDR3 spells CATWDRLLRLNYYKKLF. In DNA form, the CDR3 reads TGTGCCACCTGGGACCGCCTGTTGAGGCTAAATTATTATAAGAAACTCTTT.

This clone turned up a few times. A far larger clone is a single base away, which makes a read error likely. This chain joins TRGV8 and TRGJ1 or TRGJ2. TCRdb is silent on the J gene; assignment here came from matching the DNA to germline. In germline, CDR1 is VENAVY, CDR2 YDSYNSRV. CDR3 size: 14 residues. J gave up 4 bases and V 5 bases, and 11 bases lay outside the gene matches. The CDR3 region is CATWAAVNYYKKLF. The CDR3 coding sequence is TGTGCCACCTGGGCCGCCGTGAACTATTATAAGAAACTCTTT.

Concerning this clone itself: No DNA is shown, since the ends of the CDR3 on it are uncertain; the CDR3 is the one TCRdb lists. Called V gene: TRGV9; the J gene was not called. The CDR3 has 30 residues if both end residues are counted. The germline V gene has CDR1 GITISATS and CDR2 ISYDGTV (reference sequence). CDR3 amino acids: CALWNGGIRNSLAVEQHWLSQVSIGRIQHF.

This clone showed up many times. The protein given by TCRdb reflects a much larger clone and differs at residue 3 from this DNA's translation, likely from a read error; the protein shown is the DNA's translation. The chain uses TRGV9 and TRGJ1 or TRGJ2. The J gene was missing in TCRdb and was found by matching the end of the DNA to germline. This CDR3 spans 13 amino acids. The V gene's germline CDR1 is GITISATS and CDR2 ISYDGTV (reference sequence). CDR3 loop: CASWEVQKYKKLF. CDR3 bases: TGTGCCTCGTGGGAGGTGCAAAAGTATAAGAAACTCTTT.

This clone came up many times. This DNA's translation and the protein TCRdb lists, from a much larger clone, do not match at residue 8, likely due to a read error; the protein shown is translated from the DNA. The chain combines TRGV2 with TRGJ1 or TRGJ2. No J segment appears in TCRdb, so it was assigned here by matching the sequence to germline. The CDR3 is made up of 12 amino acids. V was clipped by 0 bases and J by 8 bases; unmatched bases: 4. Germline CDR1 reads EGSNGY; CDR2 reads YDSYNSKV. In nucleotides, the CDR3 is TGTGCCACCTGGGACGGGCCTGATAAGAAACTCTTT. It translates to CATWDGPDKKLF.

The rearrangement links TRGV4 to TRGJP2. TCRdb does not report a J gene; here it was assigned by matching the DNA to germline references. CDR3 length: 18 amino acids. The germline gives CDR1 EGSTGY, CDR2 YDSYTSSV. V lost 4 bases and J lost 1; bases outside the gene matches: 15. The CDR3 DNA is TGTGCCACCTGGGACGGCCCGAAGGGGTGTAGTAGTGATTGGATCAAGACGTTT. Translated: CATWDGPKGCSSDWIKTF.

This clone was found a few times. TCRdb shows a much larger clone's protein in place of this DNA's translation, and the two differ at residue 10, likely through a read error; the protein shown is translated from the DNA. This CDR3 is CATWDGLRSHKKLF. Here the CDR3 DNA reads TGTGCCACCTGGGATGGGCTCAGGAGTCATAAGAAACTCTTT. The chain couples TRGV4 to TRGJ1 or TRGJ2. Germline CDR1 EGSTGY, CDR2 YDSYTSSV. The CDR3 totals 14 residues. V was pared by 0 bases and J by 8 bases, with 10 bases of the junction left unmatched.

Worth noting for this clone: The translation of this DNA and the TCRdb protein of a much larger clone differ at residue 7, probably owing to a read error; the protein shown here is translated from the DNA. This chain uses TRGV9 with TRGJP. The J gene is absent in TCRdb and was assigned here via DNA matching to germline. The CDR3 extends over 19 amino acids. Germline CDR1 is GITISATS and CDR2 is ISYDGTV (reference sequence). The V gene end was trimmed by 0 bases and the J gene end by 7 bases; junction bases not matched to a gene: 12. CDR3 loop: CALWEVQLVRELGKKIKVF. DNA of the CDR3: TGTGCCTTGTGGGAGGTGCAATTGGTGAGGGAGTTGGGCAAAAAAATCAAGGTATTT.

This clone came up many times. A far larger clone is only one base removed, so a read error is likely. At the DNA level, this CDR3 is encoded by other sequences in the same sample as well. The rearrangement uses TRGV9 and TRGJ1 or TRGJ2. TCRdb gives no J gene; it was assigned here by matching the DNA to germline. The J segment lost 6 bases and the V segment lost 3 bases, leaving 14 bases of the junction unmatched. This CDR3 comprises 15 residues. Germline CDR1 reads GITISATS; CDR2 reads ISYDGTV (reference sequence). The CDR3 DNA reads TGTGCCTTGTGGGAGCTTGACCCTTTTTGTTATAAGAAACTCTTT. Its protein product is CALWELDPFCYKKLF.

This clone was recorded at least ten times. A far larger clone is off by one base, so a read error is likely. Other DNA sequences within the sample encode an identical CDR3. The chain employs TRGV9 and TRGJ1 or TRGJ2. Losses at the gene ends were 4 bases for V and 7 bases for J; bases not matched to a gene: 7. The CDR3 loop spans 12 amino acids. CDR1 and CDR2 (germline): GITISATS, ISYDGTV (reference sequence). CDR3 in amino acids: CALWDGYYKKLF. The CDR3 nucleotides read TGTGCCTTGTGGGATGGTTACTATAAGAAACTCTTT.

As concerns this clone: The TCRdb protein, from a much larger clone, departs from this DNA's translation at residue 5, likely by read error; the protein shown derives from the DNA. The chain joins TRGV9 to TRGJ1 or TRGJ2. The J gene is not listed in TCRdb, so it was assigned here from a DNA match to germline. Germline trimming cut 12 bases from V and 0 bases from J; bases unmatched to any gene: 11. CDR1 is GITISATS and CDR2 is ISYDGTV in the germline V gene (reference sequence). The CDR3 is 13 amino acids. CDR3 nucleotide sequence: TGTGCCCTTGCCGAGCTGAATTATTATAAGAAACTCTTT. Translation gives CALAELNYYKKLF.